This TCR beta chain was captured by sequencing in a study of graft-versus-host responses after intestinal transplantation. Looking at the study overall: Recipients were all induced with anti-thymocyte globulin, then given tacrolimus and steroids for roughly 3 years.

The table came from immunoSEQ multiplex PCR; TCRdb's copy has only in-frame clones and leaves some out. The data contain around 99,000 clones, 85% to 95% of them singletons. This CDR3 has 16 residues. The V gene's germline CDR1 is SGHTS and CDR2 YDEGEE. V lost 0 bases, J lost 8 bases, and 7 bases stayed unmatched. General study findings and limits: High graft-versus-host to host-versus-graft clonal ratios were seen in allografts of patients with graft-donor T cell macrochimerism. Circulating GvH clones peaking coincided with falling HvG clones soon after transplant.

With respect to this clone: Its antigen is undetermined.

The sequence was collected from a human donor who received an intestinal transplant. The J gene is TRBJ2-3, the V gene TRBV5-8, with 12 bases that match TRBD2. Sample: unstimulated CD8+ T cells sorted from spleen or lymph node cells, taken before intestinal transplant. CDR3 sequence: CASSLGLAGEAATQYF. CDR3 sequence (DNA): TGTGCCAGCAGCTTGGGACTAGCGGGGGAGGCCGCTACGCAGTATTTT.